Listed below are T cell receptor beta chains from one sample, sequenced in a study of T-cell reconstitution after alpha-beta-depleted transplantation in children. TCRdb re-called the PCR reads with MiXCR, one entry per CDR3 protein. The sample has around 580,000 distinct CDR3 sequences, 25% to 30% seen once; the top ten hold 30% to 45%. Sequencing was performed on PBMCs, taken before TCRalphabeta/CD19-depleted stem cell transplant. These receptors came from a boy in the first two years of life with Wiskott-Aldrich syndrome, due to receive a stem cell transplant. The CDR3 runs from the conserved cysteine through the conserved F or W. Fields, in order: CDR3 length, V gene, clone size, J gene, D gene, CDR3 protein, CDR3 DNA. A D gene is named only where the DNA matches it firmly. Some rows mark clone size as missing; the rest say once, few, many or name a class of expanded clone.

13	TRBV29-1	-	TRBJ2-3	-	CSVDGVFTDTQYF	TGCAGCGTCGACGGAGTCTTCACAGATACGCAGTATTTT
12	TRBV27	few	TRBJ2-3	-	CASYAPSRTQYF	TGTGCCAGCTACGCCCCCTCCCGTACGCAGTATTTT
15	TRBV29-1	few	TRBJ2-1	TRBD2	CSANPTSGRANEQFF	TGCAGCGCCAACCCGACTAGCGGGAGGGCAAATGAGCAGTTCTTC
16	TRBV5-4	-	TRBJ2-2	TRBD2	CASSLVGLGDTGELFF	TGTGCCAGCAGCTTGGTGGGACTAGGCGACACCGGGGAGCTGTTTTTT
17	TRBV3-1	-	TRBJ2-1	-	CASSQGRTGSSYNEQFF	TGTGCCAGCAGCCAAGGCCGGACCGGGAGCTCCTACAATGAGCAGTTCTTC
15	TRBV7-6	-	TRBJ2-3	-	CASSLGGPTTDTQYF	TGTGCCAGCAGCTTGGGGGGACCTACCACAGATACGCAGTATTTT
13	TRBV5-4	-	TRBJ2-7	-	CAWHLHARNEQYF	TGTGCCTGGCACCTCCACGCTAGAAACGAGCAGTACTTC
14	TRBV18	-	TRBJ2-7	-	CASSPSPGEYEQYF	TGTGCCAGCTCACCATCCCCAGGTGAATACGAGCAGTACTTC
14	TRBV7-2	few	TRBJ1-5	TRBD1	CASSEQGIHQPQHF	TGTGCCAGCAGCGAACAGGGGATCCATCAGCCCCAGCATTTT
15	TRBV25-1	-	TRBJ2-7	-	CASSANRGYTYEQYF	TGTGCCAGCAGTGCAAACCGGGGCTACACCTACGAGCAGTACTTC
15	TRBV24-1	few	TRBJ2-1	-	CATSAGRSSYNEQFF	TGTGCCACCAGTGCCGGGAGAAGCTCCTACAATGAGCAGTTCTTC
14	TRBV4-1	-	TRBJ1-1	-	CASSPREWNTEAFF	TGCGCCAGCAGCCCCAGGGAGTGGAACACTGAAGCTTTCTTT
18	TRBV5-1	-	TRBJ1-2	TRBD1	CASSSTGGRKGANYGYTF	TGCGCCAGCAGCTCGACAGGGGGCCGAAAGGGGGCTAACTATGGCTACACCTTC
12	TRBV30	-	TRBJ1-2	-	CAWSERPYGYTF	TGTGCCTGGAGTGAACGGCCTTATGGCTACACCTTC